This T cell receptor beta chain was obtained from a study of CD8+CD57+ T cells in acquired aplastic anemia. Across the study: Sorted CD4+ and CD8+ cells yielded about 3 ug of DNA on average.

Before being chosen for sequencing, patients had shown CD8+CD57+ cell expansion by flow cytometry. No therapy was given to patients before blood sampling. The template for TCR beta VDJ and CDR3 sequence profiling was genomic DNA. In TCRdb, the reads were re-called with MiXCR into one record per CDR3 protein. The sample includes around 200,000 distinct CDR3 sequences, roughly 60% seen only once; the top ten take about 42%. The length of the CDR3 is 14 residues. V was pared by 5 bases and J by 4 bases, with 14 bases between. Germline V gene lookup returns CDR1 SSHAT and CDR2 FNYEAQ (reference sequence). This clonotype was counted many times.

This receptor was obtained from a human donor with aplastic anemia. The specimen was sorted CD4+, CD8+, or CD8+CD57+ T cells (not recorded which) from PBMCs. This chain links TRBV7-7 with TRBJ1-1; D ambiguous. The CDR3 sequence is CASSPLGGFTEAFF. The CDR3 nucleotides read TGTGCCAGCAGCCCCCTCGGCGGGTTCACTGAAGCTTTCTTT.